This paragraph covers one T cell receptor (beta chain) sequence. Antigen specificity is unknown. CDR1 MGHRA and CDR2 YSYEKL come from the germline V gene. CDR3 length: 14 amino acids. Trimming cost V 3 bases and J 4 bases; bases outside gene matches: 6. The data were taken from a study of cytomegalovirus exposure and HLA in healthy donors. The donors were healthy bone marrow donors. Primers for the PCR totalled 60 Vbeta and 13 Jbeta. Profiled with immunoSEQ multiplex PCR; TCRdb holds only in-frame clones, not every one. The sample consists of some 190,000 clones, 76% of them appearing once. General study results and limits: TRBV6-2, TRBV6-3 and some other V segments were unresolvable in 87-base-pair reads. Later analysis revealed greater clonal expansion in HLA-associated TCR beta chains than in equally common others. There was a cluster of highly shared sequence variants that was likely a sequencing artifact.

This TCR was recovered from a woman in her thirties in good health and CMV-seropositive. Sequencing was done on a sample of PBMCs. This chain joins TRBV4-1 and TRBJ2-7, with 7 bases matching TRBD1. The CDR3 spells CASSQRQGSYEQYF. In DNA form, the CDR3 reads TGCGCCAGCAGCCAGCGACAGGGCTCATACGAGCAGTACTTC.